Listed below are T cell receptor beta chains from one sample, sequenced in a study of shared clonotypes between healthy human individuals. Sequenced by immunoSEQ multiplex PCR; TCRdb stores in-frame clones only, minus some. The sample shows some 2,000,000 clones, less than 95% of them seen only once. The sequencing sample was made of naive CD8+ T cells sorted from blood. These receptors were taken from a man aged 18 to 29 in good health. Each CDR3 is given with its conserved first and last residue. A D gene is named only where the DNA matches it firmly. Rows give clone size only sometimes, using once, few, many, or a class for an expanded clone.

V gene: TRBV4-2; D gene: .; J gene: TRBJ1-1; clone size: .; CDR3 protein: CASSQVSTEAFF; CDR3 DNA: TGTGCCAGCAGCCAAGTGAGCACTGAAGCTTTCTTT
V gene: TRBV5-5; D gene: .; J gene: TRBJ1-1; clone size: .; CDR3 protein: CAGHSGMNTEAFF; CDR3 DNA: TGTGCCGGACATAGCGGAATGAACACTGAAGCTTTCTTT
V gene: TRBV2; D gene: TRBD2; J gene: TRBJ2-7; clone size: .; CDR3 protein: CASSVRGRAADEQYF; CDR3 DNA: TGTGCCAGCAGTGTTCGCGGGAGAGCCGCGGACGAGCAGTACTTC
V gene: TRBV30; D gene: .; J gene: TRBJ2-5; clone size: .; CDR3 protein: CAWSPAGQTQYF; CDR3 DNA: TGTGCCTGGAGTCCCGCGGGGCAGACCCAGTACTTC
V gene: TRBV5-4; D gene: .; J gene: TRBJ2-5; clone size: .; CDR3 protein: CASSLDRGQETQYF; CDR3 DNA: TGTGCCAGCAGCTTGGACAGAGGCCAAGAGACCCAGTACTTC
V gene: TRBV4-1; D gene: TRBD1; J gene: TRBJ1-5; clone size: few; CDR3 protein: CASSQELAGGDQPQHF; CDR3 DNA: TGCGCCAGCAGCCAAGAACTGGCAGGGGGGGATCAGCCCCAGCATTTT
V gene: TRBV6-5; D gene: .; J gene: TRBJ2-7; clone size: .; CDR3 protein: CASSPTVQDEQYF; CDR3 DNA: TGTGCCAGCAGTCCGACCGTACAGGACGAGCAGTACTTC
V gene: TRBV5-4; D gene: TRBD2; J gene: TRBJ2-1; clone size: .; CDR3 protein: CASSVRLAEDEQFF; CDR3 DNA: TGTGCCAGCAGCGTACGACTAGCGGAGGATGAGCAGTTCTTC
V gene: TRBV29-1; D gene: .; J gene: TRBJ2-7; clone size: once; CDR3 protein: CSVDADSGYEQYF; CDR3 DNA: TGCAGCGTTGACGCGGACAGCGGGTACGAGCAGTACTTC
V gene: TRBV9; D gene: .; J gene: TRBJ2-1; clone size: .; CDR3 protein: CASSVDLDSYNEQFF; CDR3 DNA: TGTGCCAGCAGCGTAGACCTTGACTCCTACAATGAGCAGTTCTTC
V gene: TRBV5-4; D gene: TRBD1; J gene: TRBJ1-1; clone size: .; CDR3 protein: CASSFGTGLIEAFF; CDR3 DNA: TGTGCCAGCAGCTTTGGGACAGGTCTCATTGAAGCTTTCTTT
V gene: TRBV12-5; D gene: .; J gene: TRBJ2-1; clone size: .; CDR3 protein: CASGHGPPGSYNEQFF; CDR3 DNA: TGTGCTAGTGGCCACGGGCCTCCCGGCTCCTACAATGAGCAGTTCTTC
V gene: TRBV4-3; D gene: TRBD1; J gene: TRBJ1-2; clone size: .; CDR3 protein: CASSQGRTGSYGYTF; CDR3 DNA: TGCGCCAGCAGCCAAGGAAGGACAGGCAGCTATGGCTACACCTTC
V gene: TRBV6-5; D gene: .; J gene: TRBJ1-1; clone size: .; CDR3 protein: CASSRLRELNTEAFF; CDR3 DNA: TGTGCCAGCAGCCGCCTGAGGGAATTGAACACTGAAGCTTTCTTT
V gene: TRBV28; D gene: .; J gene: TRBJ1-6; clone size: .; CDR3 protein: CASSFVGYNSPLHF; CDR3 DNA: TGTGCCAGCAGTTTCGTGGGTTATAATTCACCCCTCCACTTT
V gene: TRBV5-4; D gene: .; J gene: TRBJ1-2; clone size: .; CDR3 protein: CASSLTGNGYTF; CDR3 DNA: TGTGCCAGCAGCTTAACAGGGAACGGCTACACCTTC
V gene: TRBV4-1; D gene: TRBD2; J gene: TRBJ2-7; clone size: .; CDR3 protein: CASTLSLAGAYEQYF; CDR3 DNA: TGCGCCAGCACCTTGTCTCTAGCGGGAGCCTACGAGCAGTACTTC
V gene: TRBV2; D gene: TRBD2; J gene: TRBJ2-1; clone size: .; CDR3 protein: CASLADLSREQFF; CDR3 DNA: TGTGCCAGCCTAGCGGACTTATCCCGGGAGCAGTTCTTC
V gene: TRBV5-1; D gene: TRBD1; J gene: TRBJ2-1; clone size: .; CDR3 protein: CASSTDRDSYNEQFF; CDR3 DNA: TGCGCCAGCAGCACGGACAGGGATTCCTACAATGAGCAGTTCTTC